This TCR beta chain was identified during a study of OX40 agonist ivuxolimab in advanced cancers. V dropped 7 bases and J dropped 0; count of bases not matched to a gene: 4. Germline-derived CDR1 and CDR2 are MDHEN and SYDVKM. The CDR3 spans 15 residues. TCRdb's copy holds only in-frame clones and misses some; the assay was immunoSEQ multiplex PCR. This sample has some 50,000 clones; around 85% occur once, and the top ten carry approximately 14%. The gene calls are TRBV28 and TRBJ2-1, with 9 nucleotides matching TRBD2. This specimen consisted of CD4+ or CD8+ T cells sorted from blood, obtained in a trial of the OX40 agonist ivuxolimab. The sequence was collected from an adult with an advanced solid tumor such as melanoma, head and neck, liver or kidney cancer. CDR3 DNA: TGTGCCAGCACATTAGCGGGAGTCTCCTACAATGAGCAGTTCTTC. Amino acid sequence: CASTLAGVSYNEQFF.